Each of the 28 T cell receptor beta chains below was sequenced from the same sample in a study of blood T cell repertoires in COVID-19. Only in-frame clones appear in the TCRdb table, and some are missing; sequencing was by immunoSEQ multiplex PCR. The table has about 140,000 clones, around nine tenths seen once. Sequenced input: peripheral blood. The source is a human donor in a cohort sampled during active COVID-19.

The CDR3 sequence is CASSLSTSDLGNEQFF. CDR3 coding DNA: TGTGCCAGCAGTTTGTCAACTAGCGATCTTGGAAATGAGCAGTTCTTC. The chain uses TRBV28 and TRBJ2-1, with TRBD2 matching over 7 bases. Germline V gives CDR1 MDHEN, CDR2 SYDVKM. The V gene end was trimmed by 3 bases and the J gene end by 7 bases; junction bases not matched to a gene: 12. The length of the CDR3 is 16 residues.

This clone has a single count. The V gene is TRBV12-3 or TRBV12-4, the J gene TRBJ1-2; D perhaps matches TRBD1 (6 bases). The CDR3 sequence is 12 residues long. V shed 6 bases and J shed 5 bases, with 10 bases lying between them. The CDR3 spells CASSWTVYGYTF. CDR3 coding DNA: TGTGCCAGCAGCTGGACAGTGTATGGCTACACCTTC.

This clone has a handful of counts. The gene calls are TRBV3-1 (or the pseudogene TRBV3-2) and TRBJ2-5; 10 nucleotides align to TRBD2. Germline V gives CDR1 LGHDT, CDR2 YNNKEL (reference sequence). The CDR3 contains 17 residues. Losses at the gene ends were 0 bases for V and 3 bases for J; bases not matched to a gene: 7. CDR3: CASSQDQVAGGEETQYF. The CDR3 nucleotides read TGTGCCAGCAGCCAAGATCAGGTAGCGGGGGGAGAAGAGACCCAGTACTTC.

The chain employs TRBV5-5 and TRBJ1-4; 10 bases line up with TRBD1. This CDR3 is 16 amino acids long. Trimming cost V 4 bases and J 1 base; bases outside gene matches: 4. Looked up from germline, CDR1 is SGHKS and CDR2 is YYEKEE (reference sequence). CDR3 in DNA: TGTGCCAGCAGCACAGACAGGGGGCGAACTAATGAAAAACTGTTTTTT. It codes for CASSTDRGRTNEKLFF.

The chain carries TRBV9 and TRBJ2-3; 10 bases are shared with TRBD2. Trimming removed 0 bases from V and 0 bases from J; junction bases left unmatched: 1. Looked up from germline, CDR1 is SGDLS and CDR2 is YYNGEE. CDR3 length: 16 amino acids. As DNA, the CDR3 is TGTGCCAGCAGCGTAGATAGCGGGGGGAGCACAGATACGCAGTATTTT. The encoded protein is CASSVDSGGSTDTQYF.

CDR3: CASSFQRGGYNEQFF. The CDR3 DNA sequence: TGTGCCAGCAGCTTCCAGCGGGGGGGCTACAATGAGCAGTTCTTC. J is TRBJ2-1 and V is TRBV11-2, with 10 bases fitting TRBD2. The germline gives CDR1 SGHAT, CDR2 FQNNGV. The CDR3 spans 15 residues. V dropped 3 bases and J dropped 3; count of bases not matched to a gene: 2.

This clone was recorded only once. The J gene is TRBJ1-5, the V gene TRBV3-1 (or the pseudogene TRBV3-2); TRBD1 matches 7 bases. This CDR3 has 14 residues. V gave up 3 bases and J gave up 2 bases; unmatched junction bases: 1. Germline loops: CDR1 LGHDT, CDR2 YNNKEL (reference sequence). The CDR3 here is CASSHGQGNQPQHF. The CDR3 bases are TGTGCCAGCAGCCACGGACAGGGCAATCAGCCCCAGCATTTT.

V is TRBV14 and J is TRBJ2-3; weak D call: TRBD2 (6 bases). The CDR3 runs to 13 residues. The germline V gene has CDR1 SGHDN and CDR2 FVKESK. V shed 7 bases and J shed 10 bases, with 18 bases lying between them. CDR3 sequence (DNA): TGTGCCAGCACTACGGGAGCCCAGGGAGCGCAGTATTTT. Protein product: CASTTGAQGAQYF.

V is TRBV19 and J is TRBJ2-2, with TRBD1 matching 7 bases. The CDR3 is 17 amino acids. Germline V gene lookup returns CDR1 LNHDA and CDR2 SQIVND (reference sequence). The junction had 13 bases not matched to a gene; V was cut back by 9 bases and J by 0 bases. Here the CDR3 DNA reads TGTGCCAGCTCGGGACAGACCTACTTCGCGAACACCGGGGAGCTGTTTTTT. Translated, it gives CASSGQTYFANTGELFF.

The chain is built from TRBV5-4 and TRBJ2-1, with 8 bases aligning to TRBD2. This CDR3 has 16 amino acids. Germline assignment: CDR1 SGHNT and CDR2 YYREEE (reference sequence). Trimming removed 3 bases from V and 0 bases from J; junction bases left unmatched: 5. This CDR3 is CASSWGGGSSYNEQFF. CDR3 DNA sequence: TGTGCCAGCAGCTGGGGCGGGGGGAGCTCCTACAATGAGCAGTTCTTC. The variable domain in full, completed from reference TRBV5-4 and TRBJ2-1, reads ETGVTQSPTHLIKTRGQQVTLRCSSQSGHNTVSWYQQALGQGPQFIFQYYREEENGRGNFPPRFSGLQFPNYSSELNVNALELDDSALYLCASSWGGGSSYNEQFFGPGTRLTVL.

About this clone itself: A read error may account for a junction end that differs from germline. V and J are TRBV20-1 and TRBJ2-7, with D uncertain. The V gene's germline CDR1 is DFQATT and CDR2 SNEGSKA (reference sequence). This CDR3 is built from 11 residues. The CDR3 spells CSARTGYEQYF. CDR3 nucleotides: TGCAGCGCTAGAACTGGCTACGAGCAGTACTTC.

The chain is built from TRBV28 and TRBJ2-7; TRBD2 matches 11 bases. The CDR3 length is 17 residues. The V segment lost 6 bases and the J segment 0 bases; nucleotides outside the gene matches: 10. In germline, CDR1 is MDHEN, CDR2 SYDVKM. The CDR3 coding sequence is TGTGCCAGCAGCACCGTTGCCGGGACTAGCGGCTCCTACGAGCAGTACTTC. Encoded protein: CASSTVAGTSGSYEQYF.

This chain connects TRBV5-5 to TRBJ1-2; no clear D gene. With 0 bases removed from V and 4 bases from J, the gap between germline ends came to 13 bases. CDR3 length: 15 amino acids. Germline V gene sequence: CDR1 SGHKS, CDR2 YYEKEE (reference sequence). This chain's CDR3 is CASSLEQRDLYGYTF. The CDR3 region has the DNA TGTGCCAGCAGCTTGGAGCAGAGGGATCTCTATGGCTACACCTTC.

The rearrangement joins TRBV9 to TRBJ1-2; D perhaps matches TRBD1 (5 bases). V gave up 0 bases and J gave up 8 bases, with 14 bases separating them. CDR3 length: 14 amino acids. Looked up from germline, CDR1 is SGDLS and CDR2 is YYNGEE. This chain's CDR3 is CASSVETAQGGYTF. The DNA of the CDR3 is TGTGCCAGCAGCGTAGAGACCGCCCAGGGCGGCTACACCTTC.

CDR3 sequence reads: CASRFSTGGYGYTF. The CDR3 nucleotides are TGTGCCAGCAGATTTTCGACAGGGGGCTATGGCTACACCTTC. The chain is built from TRBV2 and TRBJ1-2; 9 bases match TRBD1. V was pared by 6 bases and J by 4 bases, with 6 bases of the junction left unmatched. CDR1 and CDR2 from the germline V gene are SNHLY and FYNNEI. This CDR3 comprises 14 residues.

This sequence joins TRBV5-6 and TRBJ1-2; unclear D gene. This CDR3 has 14 residues. Germline CDR1 SGHDT, CDR2 YYEEEE. Trimming removed 2 bases from V and 4 bases from J, with 12 bases in between. The CDR3 loop reads CASSFSEERYGYTF. Here the CDR3 DNA reads TGTGCCAGCAGCTTTAGTGAGGAGCGCTATGGCTACACCTTC.

V is TRBV15 and J is TRBJ1-6; 8 bases fit TRBD1. J gave up 9 bases and V 1 base, and 2 bases lay outside the gene matches. The CDR3 is 14 amino acids. CDR1 and CDR2 (germline): LNHNV, YYDKDF (reference sequence). CDR3 coding DNA: TGTGCCACCAGCAGAGCAGGGGGCTCTTCACCCCTCCACTTT. It codes for CATSRAGGSSPLHF.

The count of this clone is one. This chain connects TRBV5-4 to TRBJ2-2; TRBD1 might be the D (5 bases). Trimming cost V 4 bases and J 6 bases, with 13 bases left between them. The CDR3 spans 14 residues. Germline CDR1 reads SGHNT; CDR2 reads YYREEE (reference sequence). CDR3 sequence (DNA): TGTGCCAGCAGCACAGGATCCGAGGCCGGGGAGCTGTTTTTT. It yields the protein CASSTGSEAGELFF.

This rearrangement joins TRBV5-1 to TRBJ1-6; D is unclear. Deletions cut 0 bases from V and 7 bases from J, with 14 bases between. CDR1 and CDR2 from the germline V gene are SGHRS and YFSETQ. The CDR3 runs to 16 residues. CDR3 in amino acids: CASSLAPLSGNSPLHF. As DNA, the CDR3 is TGCGCCAGCAGCTTGGCCCCGTTGTCTGGCAATTCACCCCTCCACTTT.

The rearrangement uses TRBV5-1 and TRBJ2-7; the match to TRBD1 covers 9 bases. Germline-derived CDR1 and CDR2 are SGHRS and YFSETQ. V shed 4 bases and J 2 bases; nucleotides not matched to a gene: 10. The CDR3 is made up of 16 amino acids. The CDR3, as DNA: TGCGCCAGCAGCCCGGCAGGGACAGGGCCCCCCTACGAGCAGTACTTC. Translating it yields CASSPAGTGPPYEQYF.

The J gene is TRBJ2-7, the V gene TRBV5-1, with TRBD1 matching over 9 bases. Trimming cost V 4 bases and J 6 bases; bases outside gene matches: 8. This CDR3 comprises 14 residues. The germline CDR1 and CDR2 sequences are SGHRS and YFSETQ. DNA for the CDR3: TGCGCCAGCAGCGCAGGACAGGGGATAGCCGAGCAGTACTTC. The encoded protein is CASSAGQGIAEQYF.

The genes are TRBV30 and TRBJ2-7, with TRBD2 matching over 9 bases. The V segment lost 5 bases and the J segment 0 bases; nucleotides outside the gene matches: 2. The CDR3 consists of 13 residues. Germline assignment: CDR1 GTSNPN and CDR2 SVGIG (reference sequence). For the CDR3, the DNA is TGTGCCTGGGGACTAGCGTACTCCTACGAGCAGTACTTC. This codes for CAWGLAYSYEQYF.

V usage is TRBV9 and J usage is TRBJ2-3; D gene uncertain. The V end was cut by 2 bases, the J end by 5 bases, with 9 bases between. CDR1 and CDR2 from the germline V gene are SGDLS and YYNGEE. The CDR3 loop spans 13 amino acids. CDR3 bases: TGTGCCAGCAGCGTGGCTTCTCAAGATACGCAGTATTTT. Translating gives CASSVASQDTQYF.

This clone was observed a single time. The rearrangement joins TRBV4-1 to TRBJ1-3, with D uncertain. Trimming cost V 0 bases and J 5 bases, with 14 bases left between them. The CDR3 length is 16 residues. Germline CDR1 reads MGHRA; CDR2 reads YSYEKL. In DNA form, the CDR3 reads TGCGCCAGCAGCCAAGATATGGCCTCGGGGAGAAACACCATATATTTT. The encoded protein is CASSQDMASGRNTIYF.

The CDR3 protein is CASSVLNYGYTF. The CDR3 nucleotides are TGTGCCAGCAGCGTACTGAACTATGGCTACACCTTC. V and J are TRBV21-1 and TRBJ1-2. TRBV21-1 is annotated as a pseudogene. The CDR3 is 12 residues long.

V gene TRBV18 combines with J gene TRBJ2-5, with D possibly TRBD1 on 6 matching bases. Looked up from germline, CDR1 is KGHSH and CDR2 is LQKENI. CDR3 length equals 16 residues. V was trimmed by 4 bases and J by 4 bases, leaving 19 bases between them. CDR3 DNA sequence: TGTGCCAGCTCACTAGGACAGACAGGCGGGCGAGAGACCCAGTACTTC. It specifies CASSLGQTGGRETQYF.

CDR3 loop: CASSEGQLNTEAFF. The CDR3 DNA reads TGTGCCAGCAGTGAGGGACAGCTGAACACTGAAGCTTTCTTT. The chain is built from TRBV2 and TRBJ1-1; the match to TRBD1 covers 7 bases. The J segment lost 0 bases and the V segment lost 3 bases, leaving 1 base of the junction unmatched. CDR3 length equals 14 residues. Germline V gene sequence: CDR1 SNHLY, CDR2 FYNNEI.

The chain carries TRBV2 and TRBJ2-6; unclear D gene. Germline V gene data show CDR1 as SNHLY and CDR2 as FYNNEI. The CDR3 consists of 13 residues. The V end lost 7 bases, the J end lost 0 bases, and 4 bases lay between the germline ends. The chain's CDR3 is CASMRSGANVLTF. The CDR3 region has the DNA TGTGCCAGCATGCGCTCTGGGGCCAACGTCCTGACTTTC.